The sequence of this TCR beta chain was determined in a study of T-cell reconstitution after alpha-beta-depleted transplantation in children. Unique molecular identifiers were incorporated when the TCRbeta library was constructed. TCRdb re-called the PCR reads through MiXCR, storing one row per CDR3 protein. Here the sample spans around 800,000 distinct CDR3 sequences, roughly 15% being singletons. J was trimmed by 8 bases and V by 1 base; bases with no gene match: 15. From germline, CDR1 is SNHLY and CDR2 FYNNEI. CDR3 length: 18 residues. There are a few counts of this clonotype. The source is a male patient younger than 18 who had a stem cell transplant for acute lymphoblastic leukemia, so the T cells may come from the graft donor. V and J are TRBV2 and TRBJ2-1; 9 nucleotides match TRBD2. The sample here was PBMCs, mostly from graft donor cells, taken 360 days after TCRalphabeta/CD19-depleted stem cell transplant. CDR3 in DNA: TGTGCCAGCAGTGAAGAACCCCGGGGGGTAGCGGGAGATTATGAGCAGTTCTTC. It translates to CASSEEPRGVAGDYEQFF.